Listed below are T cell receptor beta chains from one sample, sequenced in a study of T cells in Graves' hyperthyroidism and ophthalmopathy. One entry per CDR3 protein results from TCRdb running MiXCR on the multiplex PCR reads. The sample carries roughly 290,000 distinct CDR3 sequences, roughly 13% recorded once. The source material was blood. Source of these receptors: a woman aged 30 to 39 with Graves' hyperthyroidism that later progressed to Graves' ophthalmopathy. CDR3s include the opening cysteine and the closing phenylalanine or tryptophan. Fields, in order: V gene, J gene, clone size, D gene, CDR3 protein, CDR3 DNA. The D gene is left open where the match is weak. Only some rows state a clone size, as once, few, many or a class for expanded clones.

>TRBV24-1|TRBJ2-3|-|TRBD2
CATSDGFGSGPDTQYF
TGTGCCACCAGTGATGGGTTTGGTAGCGGGCCAGATACGCAGTATTTT
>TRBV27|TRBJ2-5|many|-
CASRIGAGTLWETQYF
TGTGCCAGCAGGATTGGCGCTGGGACACTATGGGAGACCCAGTACTTC
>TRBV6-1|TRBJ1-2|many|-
CASRIGAYGYTF
TGTGCCAGCAGAATTGGGGCCTATGGCTACACCTTC
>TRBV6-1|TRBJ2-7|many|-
CASSEAPEQYF
TGTGCCAGCAGTGAAGCACCCGAGCAGTACTTC
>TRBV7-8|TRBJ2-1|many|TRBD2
CASSLRPSGYNEQFF
TGTGCCAGCAGCTTACGGCCTAGCGGGTACAATGAGCAGTTCTTC
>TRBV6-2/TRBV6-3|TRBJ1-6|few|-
CASSHSGTTNSPLHF
TGTGCCAGCAGCCACTCCGGGACGACTAATTCACCCCTCCACTTT
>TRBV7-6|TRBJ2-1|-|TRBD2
CASSLGASGGHNEQFF
TGTGCCAGCAGCTTAGGGGCTAGCGGGGGGCACAATGAGCAGTTCTTC
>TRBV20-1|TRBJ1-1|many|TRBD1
CSATGGTVNTEAFF
TGCAGTGCTACCGGCGGGACAGTGAACACTGAAGCTTTCTTT
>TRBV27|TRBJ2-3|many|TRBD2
CASSILTSGMTDTQYF
TGTGCCAGCAGTATACTAACTAGCGGGATGACAGATACGCAGTATTTT
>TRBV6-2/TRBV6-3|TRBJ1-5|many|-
CASSYGGVQNQPQHF
TGTGCCAGCAGTTACGGCGGGGTCCAGAATCAGCCCCAGCATTTT
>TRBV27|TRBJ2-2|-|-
CASSTRTGELFF
TGTGCCAGCAGTACGCGTACCGGGGAGCTGTTTTTT
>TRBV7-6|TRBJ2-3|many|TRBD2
CASSLESGTSGSDTQYF
TGTGCCAGCAGCCTGGAATCCGGGACTAGCGGGAGTGATACGCAGTATTTT
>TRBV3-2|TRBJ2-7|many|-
CASSQLSLTASYEQYF
TGTGCCAGCAGCCAATTATCGTTAACAGCCTCCTACGAGCAGTACTTC
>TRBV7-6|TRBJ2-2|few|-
CASSWDGLTGELFF
TGTGCCAGCAGCTGGGACGGTCTGACCGGGGAGCTGTTTTTT
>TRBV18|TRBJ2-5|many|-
CASSQNGALRETQYF
TGTGCCAGCTCACAGAATGGGGCTCTTAGAGAGACCCAGTACTTC
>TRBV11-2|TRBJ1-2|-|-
CASSLDAGAGYGYTF
TGTGCCAGCAGCTTAGACGCGGGGGCCGGCTATGGCTACACCTTC
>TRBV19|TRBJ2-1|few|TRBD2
CASSISSGRFGEQFF
TGTGCCAGTAGTATATCTAGCGGGAGATTCGGTGAGCAGTTCTTC
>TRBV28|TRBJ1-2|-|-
CASSLLSLGDGYTF
TGTGCCAGCAGTTTACTTTCTCTAGGCGATGGCTACACCTTC
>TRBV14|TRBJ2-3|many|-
CASSQYGSTDTQYF
TGTGCCAGCAGCCAATATGGTAGCACAGATACGCAGTATTTT
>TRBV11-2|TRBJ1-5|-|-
CASSLDRSSNQPQHF
TGTGCCAGCAGCTTAGATCGAAGTAGCAATCAGCCCCAGCATTTT
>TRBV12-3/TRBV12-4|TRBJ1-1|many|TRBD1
CASSGTGQQVNTEAFF
TGTGCCAGCAGTGGGACAGGGCAACAAGTGAACACTGAAGCTTTCTTT
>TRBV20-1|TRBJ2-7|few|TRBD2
CSASSASGVSYEQYF
TGCAGTGCTAGTAGTGCCAGCGGGGTCTCCTACGAGCAGTACTTC
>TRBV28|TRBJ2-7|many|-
CASSPLGQYYEQYF
TGTGCCAGCAGTCCATTGGGACAATACTACGAGCAGTACTTC
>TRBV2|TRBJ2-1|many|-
CASRHEGNEQFF
TGTGCCAGCAGGCACGAGGGCAATGAGCAGTTCTTC
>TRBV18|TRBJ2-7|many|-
CASSPQWDEQYF
TGTGCCAGCTCACCACAGTGGGACGAGCAGTACTTC
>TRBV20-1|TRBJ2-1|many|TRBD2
CSGTMGLQEQFF
TGCAGTGGCACGATGGGACTACAGGAGCAGTTCTTC
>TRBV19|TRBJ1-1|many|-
CASSGRASKVNTEAFF
TGTGCCAGTAGTGGACGGGCCTCAAAAGTGAACACTGAAGCTTTCTTT
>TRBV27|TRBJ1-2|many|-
CASSSRPGLYGYTF
TGTGCCAGCAGTTCCCGACCGGGCCTTTATGGCTACACCTTC
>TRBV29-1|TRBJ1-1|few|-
CSVEGTENTEAFF
TGCAGCGTTGAAGGGACAGAGAACACTGAAGCTTTCTTT
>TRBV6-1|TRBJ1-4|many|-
CASSGEGARRMAGEKLFF
TGTGCCAGCAGTGGCGAAGGGGCGCGCAGGATGGCGGGTGAAAAACTGTTTTTT
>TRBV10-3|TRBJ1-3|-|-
CAISTVSSGNTIYF
TGTGCCATCAGTACGGTGAGCTCTGGAAACACCATATATTTT
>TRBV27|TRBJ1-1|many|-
CASSPRAVNTEAFF
TGTGCCAGCAGTCCCCGGGCGGTGAACACTGAAGCTTTCTTT
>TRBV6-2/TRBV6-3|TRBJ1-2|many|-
CASGAFYGYTF
TGTGCCAGCGGGGCGTTCTATGGCTACACCTTC